The 30 T cell receptor beta chains presented below share a single source sample, sequenced in a study of prognosis after radiotherapy for stage I lung cancer. Using two-round multiplex PCR, the authors amplified TCR beta CDR3 from genomic DNA. During first-round PCR, primers specific to each TRBV and TRBJ gene were used. MiXCR, run by TCRdb on the multiplex PCR reads, gives a single entry per CDR3 protein. The sample lists tens of thousands of distinct CDR3 sequences, approximately 43% occurring once. The material was PBMCs, obtained before or after stereotactic body radiation therapy (not recorded which). These receptors were taken from a donor over 45 with non-small cell lung cancer.

Turning to this clonotype: One base away lies a much larger clone, so this may be a sequencing read error. The chain links TRBV7-2 to TRBJ1-4; 8 positions agree with TRBD1. Germline V gene data show CDR1 as SGHTA and CDR2 as FQGNSA. The CDR3 has 15 residues. CDR3 sequence: CDSSPTGATNEKLFF. The CDR3 nucleotides are TGTGACAGCAGCCCGACAGGGGCAACTAATGAAAAACTGTTTTTT.

This clonotype was seen ten or more times. The CDR3 protein is CASRSGELYGYTF. CDR3 bases: TGTGCCAGCCGCTCCGGGGAGCTCTATGGCTACACCTTC. The V call is TRBV6-2 or TRBV6-3, the J call TRBJ1-2; D is undetermined. Looked up from germline, CDR1 is MNHEY and CDR2 is SVGEGT. The V end lost 8 bases, the J end lost 4 bases, and 14 bases lay between the germline ends. The CDR3 has 13 amino acids.

By its share, this clonotype is medium-sized. The chain joins TRBV28 to TRBJ2-7; 14 bases are shared with TRBD2. The CDR3 is 19 residues long. Unmatched junction bases numbered 13, after V lost 2 bases and J lost 4 bases. CDR1 is MDHEN and CDR2 is SYDVKM in the germline V gene. CDR3 bases: TGTGCCAGCAGTTTACCGACATCCTCGGGACTAGCGGGAGAATACGAGCAGTACTTC. Protein product: CASSLPTSSGLAGEYEQYF.

The rearrangement uses TRBV7-9 and TRBJ2-1, with 12 bases fitting TRBD2. V dropped 1 base and J dropped 1; count of bases not matched to a gene: 8. The CDR3 is 19 amino acids. The V gene's germline CDR1 is SEHNR and CDR2 FQNEAQ (reference sequence). CDR3: CASSLESGLAGLSYNEQFF. CDR3 DNA sequence: TGTGCCAGCAGCTTAGAATCGGGACTAGCGGGTTTATCCTACAATGAGCAGTTCTTC.

The chain couples TRBV11-2 to TRBJ2-7; D may be TRBD1 or TRBD2 (6 bases each). Germline V gene sequence: CDR1 SGHAT, CDR2 FQNNGV. The CDR3 runs to 13 residues. The germline V and J ends were trimmed by 3 bases and 5 bases, with 11 bases remaining between them. CDR3 residues: CASSFVGGNEQYF. DNA of the CDR3: TGTGCCAGCAGCTTTGTGGGGGGCAACGAGCAGTACTTC.

For this clonotype: Given a far larger clone just one base away, this is likely a sequencing read error. This sequence joins TRBV7-8 and TRBJ1-1, with a weak D call TRBD1 (5 bases). This CDR3 comprises 17 residues. Between the trimmed V and J ends, which lost 4 bases and 4 bases, there was a span of 22 bases. Germline CDR1 and CDR2: SGHVS and FQNEAQ. The CDR3 nucleotides are TGTGCCAGCAGCTCTCCGGCCGGAGGGGATTTTACCACTGAAGCTTTCTTT. It translates to CASSSPAGGDFTTEAFF.

Ten or more counts support this clonotype. This chain uses TRBV28 with TRBJ2-3, with a tentative D call TRBD1 (6 bases). This CDR3 contains 14 residues. With 6 bases removed from V and 2 bases from J, the gap between germline ends came to 12 bases. Per germline, CDR1 MDHEN and CDR2 SYDVKM. The CDR3 nucleotides read TGTGCCAGCAGGACTCAGGGGTCCACAGATACGCAGTATTTT. This encodes CASRTQGSTDTQYF.

In its sample, this clonotype was seen many times. The rearrangement uses TRBV19 and TRBJ2-7; D is unclear. Trimming removed 5 bases at V and 7 bases at J, with 12 bases between. The germline gives CDR1 LNHDA, CDR2 SQIVND (reference sequence). The CDR3 sequence is 12 residues long. The CDR3 DNA sequence: TGTGCCAGTAGTTCAGTCTCACTTGAGCAGTACTTC. As protein: CASSSVSLEQYF.

This clonotype was counted ten times or more. This rearrangement joins TRBV28 to TRBJ2-5; D unresolved. From germline, CDR1 is MDHEN and CDR2 SYDVKM. The CDR3 spans 10 residues. V was pared by 6 bases and J by 2 bases, with 1 base between. CDR3 sequence reads: CASRQETQYF. Written as DNA, the CDR3 is TGTGCCAGCAGACAAGAGACCCAGTACTTC. The full variable domain, with the rest looked up from reference TRBV28 and TRBJ2-5, is DVKVTQSSRYLVKRTGEKVFLECVQDMDHENMFWYRQDPGLGLRLIYFSYDVKMKEKGDIPEGYSVSREKKERFSLILESASTNQTSMYLCASRQETQYFGPGTRLLVL.

The rearrangement uses TRBV28 and TRBJ2-1, with TRBD2 as a possible D gene (7 bases). The CDR3 loop spans 17 amino acids. Germline lookup yields CDR1 MDHEN and CDR2 SYDVKM. Deletions cut 6 bases from V and 0 bases from J, with 18 bases between. The CDR3 loop reads CASRTGGGTPSYNEQFF. For the CDR3, the DNA is TGTGCCAGCAGGACTGGGGGGGGGACACCCTCCTACAATGAGCAGTTCTTC.

This clonotype was found many times. The genes are TRBV30 and TRBJ2-3, with D uncertain. The germline V and J ends were trimmed by 4 bases and 0 bases, with 11 bases remaining between them. The CDR3 has 14 amino acids. The V gene's germline CDR1 is GTSNPN and CDR2 SVGIG (reference sequence). The CDR3 loop reads CAWTPRKSTDTQYF. The CDR3 DNA sequence: TGTGCCTGGACCCCTCGGAAGAGCACAGATACGCAGTATTTT.

By proportion, this clonotype is medium-sized. The gene calls are TRBV7-8 and TRBJ1-6; a weak D match, TRBD1 (6 bases). The V end lost 0 bases, the J end lost 7 bases, and 13 bases lay between the germline ends. The CDR3 spans 16 residues. Germline V CDR1 and CDR2: SGHVS, FQNEAQ. The CDR3 DNA reads TGTGCCAGCAGCTTAGCCACAGGGATTGGAAATTCACCCCTCCACTTT. It translates to CASSLATGIGNSPLHF.

This clonotype was picked up many times. V usage is TRBV27 and J usage is TRBJ2-1; TRBD2 matches 14 bases. The V segment lost 6 bases and the J segment 9 bases; nucleotides outside the gene matches: 4. CDR3 length: 14 amino acids. In germline, CDR1 is MNHEY, CDR2 SMNVEV (reference sequence). DNA of the CDR3: TGTGCCAGCAGCCCGGGACTAGCGGGAGTTGAGCAGTTCTTC. The encoded protein is CASSPGLAGVEQFF.

Sample share makes this clonotype medium-sized (0.01 to 0.1%). The chain employs TRBV5-1 and TRBJ2-2; D is possibly TRBD2 (6 bases). V gave up 1 base and J gave up 6 bases, with 13 bases separating them. This CDR3 has 15 amino acids. CDR1 SGHRS and CDR2 YFSETQ come from the germline V gene. CDR3 loop: CASSLRLGESGELFF. DNA for the CDR3: TGCGCCAGCAGCTTGAGACTAGGGGAATCCGGGGAGCTGTTTTTT.

A few counts support this clonotype. A single base is all that separates this from a far larger clone, so a read error is likely. CDR3 sequence: CASGYALTEQFF. The CDR3 bases are TGTGCCAGCGGTTACGCGTTGACAGAGCAGTTCTTC. The J gene is TRBJ2-1, the V gene TRBV6-1; the D is unclear. Germline V CDR1 and CDR2: MNHNS, SASEGT. Trimming took 8 bases from V and 10 from J, leaving 15 bases between them. This CDR3 contains 12 residues.

This chain links TRBV7-9 with TRBJ2-2, with D tentatively TRBD1 or TRBD2 (6 bases each). The CDR3 totals 15 residues. V lost 2 bases to trimming and J lost 3 bases, with 10 bases between them. Germline values: CDR1 SEHNR, CDR2 FQNEAQ (reference sequence). The DNA of the CDR3 is TGTGCCAGCAGCTTATTGGGGGGCGACACCGGGGAGCTGTTTTTT. Protein: CASSLLGGDTGELFF.

This chain uses TRBV6-1 with TRBJ2-1; 9 bases map to TRBD2. There are 16 residues in the CDR3. The V gene end was trimmed by 4 bases and the J gene end by 1 base; junction bases not matched to a gene: 5. From germline, CDR1 is MNHNS and CDR2 SASEGT. In nucleotides, the CDR3 is TGTGCCAGCAGTGCGGGTAGCGGGAGTTCCTACAATGAGCAGTTCTTC. Translating it yields CASSAGSGSSYNEQFF.

The chain joins TRBV7-8 to TRBJ2-1; possibly TRBD1 or TRBD2 for D (7 bases each). The V gene's germline CDR1 is SGHVS and CDR2 FQNEAQ. V lost 7 bases and J 6 bases, leaving 19 bases between the germline ends. This CDR3 region has 15 residues. As DNA, the CDR3 is TGTGCCAGCACCCAGGGGGGGGGCCGGGTCAATGAGCAGTTCTTC. Protein product: CASTQGGGRVNEQFF.

In its sample, this clonotype is medium-sized. This chain connects TRBV2 to TRBJ2-3; 7 nucleotides agree with TRBD2. V trimming: 6 bases; J trimming: 0 bases; junction bases outside the gene matches: 6. This CDR3 is 15 amino acids long. Germline V gene data show CDR1 as SNHLY and CDR2 as FYNNEI. The CDR3 nucleotides read TGTGCCAGCAGGGAACTAGCGACTAGCACAGATACGCAGTATTTT. Protein product: CASRELATSTDTQYF.

This clonotype showed up many times. This rearrangement joins TRBV7-9 to TRBJ2-5; TRBD1 agrees at 10 bases. V was pared by 5 bases and J by 4 bases, with 13 bases of the junction left unmatched. CDR1 SEHNR and CDR2 FQNEAQ come from the germline V gene (reference sequence). This CDR3 contains 17 residues. The CDR3 DNA follows: TGTGCCAGCAGCAAAGAGGTCGGACAGGGGGGTGCAGAGACCCAGTACTTC. Translation: CASSKEVGQGGAETQYF.

As for this clonotype: Since a much larger clone is just one base distant, this may be a read error. V gene TRBV6-5 combines with J gene TRBJ2-7, with D possibly matching TRBD1 (5 bases). Per germline, CDR1 MNHEY and CDR2 SVGAGI. V was cut by 2 bases and J by 8 bases, with 13 bases left in between. The CDR3 has 13 amino acids. The CDR3 loop is CASSYETVLKQYF. In nucleotides, the CDR3 is TGTGCCAGCAGTTACGAGACAGTGCTCAAGCAGTACTTC.

There are many counts of this clonotype. CDR3 sequence: CASSGYAGVQYF. In DNA form, the CDR3 reads TGTGCCAGCAGTGGTTACGCTGGGGTTCAGTACTTC. The chain uses TRBV28 and TRBJ2-4; no definite D call. The CDR3 loop spans 12 amino acids. V shed 5 bases and J shed 11 bases, with 13 bases lying between them. CDR1 and CDR2 from the germline V gene are MDHEN and SYDVKM.

This chain links TRBV28 with TRBJ1-3; a weak D match, TRBD1 (6 bases). The length of the CDR3 is 14 residues. V was clipped by 5 bases and J by 2 bases, with 10 bases between them. Germline CDR1 reads MDHEN; CDR2 reads SYDVKM. CDR3 residues: CASSLQGPGNTIYF. The CDR3 DNA follows: TGTGCCAGCAGTCTACAGGGCCCTGGAAACACCATATATTTT.

This clonotype was counted many times. The V call is TRBV5-1, the J call TRBJ2-5, with D possibly being TRBD1 or TRBD2 (6 bases each). Deletions cut 3 bases from V and 5 bases from J, with 11 bases between. The CDR3 consists of 13 residues. CDR1 is SGHRS, CDR2 YFSETQ, per germline. CDR3 sequence reads: CASSWGAGETQYF. Here the CDR3 DNA reads TGCGCCAGCAGCTGGGGGGCAGGGGAGACCCAGTACTTC.

The chain combines TRBV5-6 with TRBJ1-6, with D perhaps matching TRBD1 (5 bases). CDR1 SGHDT and CDR2 YYEEEE come from the germline V gene. This CDR3 spans 16 amino acids. V was clipped by 0 bases and J by 9 bases, with 16 bases between them. The CDR3 here is CASSLDGAGIGSPLHF. CDR3 DNA: TGTGCCAGCAGCTTGGATGGGGCAGGGATCGGTTCACCCCTCCACTTT.

A remark on this clonotype: A read error likely explains this, since a far larger clone differs by one base. The chain recombines TRBV6-4 with TRBJ1-5; D gene uncertain. V shed 2 bases and J shed 3 bases, with 11 bases lying between them. CDR1 and CDR2 (germline): MRHNA, SNTAGT. The CDR3 runs 15 residues. CDR3 region: CASSDPVGINQPQHF. The CDR3 DNA follows: TGTGCCAGCAGTGACCCGGTTGGGATCAATCAGCCCCAGCATTTT.

This clonotype was observed a single time. CDR3 DNA: TGCAGTGCTAGAGAGGGGCGGCAGCTCACAGATACGCAGTATTTT. It specifies CSAREGRQLTDTQYF. V and J are TRBV20-1 and TRBJ2-3; D perhaps matches TRBD1 (5 bases). Germline V gene lookup returns CDR1 DFQATT and CDR2 SNEGSKA (reference sequence). CDR3 length equals 15 residues. The V end was cut by 0 bases, the J end by 2 bases, with 12 bases between.

This clonotype was seen ten or more times. A read error may explain this, as a much larger clone is one base away. The J gene is TRBJ2-1, the V gene TRBV20-1; 9 nucleotides agree with TRBD2. The CDR3 extends over 14 amino acids. The V and J ends lost 8 bases and 9 bases, in that order; junction bases with no gene match: 14. Germline values: CDR1 DFQATT, CDR2 SNEGSKA (reference sequence). This CDR3 is CSTSRTSVGAEQFF. CDR3 sequence (DNA): TGCAGTACTTCAAGGACTAGCGTAGGAGCTGAGCAGTTCTTC.

This chain links TRBV12-3 or TRBV12-4 with TRBJ2-2; TRBD2 matches at 9 bases. This CDR3 comprises 17 residues. The J segment lost 3 bases and the V segment lost 5 bases, leaving 10 bases of the junction unmatched. The CDR3 reads CASSLQHLAGYTGELFF. CDR3 in DNA: TGTGCCAGCAGTCTCCAGCATCTAGCGGGGTACACCGGGGAGCTGTTTTTT.

Concerning this clonotype itself: This probably arose from a read error, given a far larger clone one base away. The rearrangement uses TRBV6-9 and TRBJ2-3; the D gene is possibly TRBD1 (5 bases). Trimming took 3 bases from V and 7 from J, leaving 17 bases between them. CDR1 is MNHGY and CDR2 is SVAAGI in the germline V gene. This CDR3 region has 15 residues. The CDR3 DNA reads TGTGCCAGCAGTTACGGCGTGGGGCAGGTAAATACGCAGTATTTT. Protein: CASSYGVGQVNTQYF.